Following are 10 T cell receptor beta chains from one sample sequenced in a study of cytotoxic CD8 clonotypes in ibrutinib-treated CLL. This table comes from immunoSEQ multiplex PCR, and its TCRdb copy is limited to in-frame clones, with some not included. The sample gives about 150,000 clones, around 76% of which show up once; just over 5% is in the top ten. Source: PBMCs, taken after 24 months of ibrutinib treatment. These receptors were taken from a human donor with chronic lymphocytic leukemia.

CDR3 DNA sequence: TGCGCCAGCCTTAGGGGCCCCAGGGGGCGGGGGCCGGATACGCAGTATTTT. It specifies CASLRGPRGRGPDTQYF. This chain connects TRBV5-1 to TRBJ2-3; maybe TRBD1 (8 bases). This CDR3 has 17 amino acids. Germline V gives CDR1 SGHRS, CDR2 YFSETQ. The V end lost 7 bases, the J end lost 6 bases, and 27 bases lay between the germline ends.

The chain links TRBV28 to TRBJ1-1; tentatively, D is TRBD1 (5 bases). Deletions cut 7 bases from V and 4 bases from J, with 16 bases between. The CDR3 runs 14 residues. Germline V gene data show CDR1 as MDHEN and CDR2 as SYDVKM. The CDR3 region is CASTPRVGGTEAFF. The CDR3 nucleotides are TGTGCCAGCACCCCTAGGGTGGGGGGCACTGAAGCTTTCTTT.

This chain links TRBV15 with TRBJ2-7, with TRBD2 matching 8 bases. The length of the CDR3 is 15 residues. Germline lookup yields CDR1 LNHNV and CDR2 YYDKDF (reference sequence). The V and J ends lost 3 bases and 5 bases, in that order; junction bases with no gene match: 9. The chain's CDR3 is CATSRSGRDEDEQYF. The CDR3 DNA sequence: TGTGCCACCAGCAGGAGCGGGAGAGATGAGGACGAGCAGTACTTC.

This clone was recorded once. This chain uses TRBV7-2 with TRBJ2-5; D possibly corresponds to TRBD1 (6 bases). Germline V gene lookup returns CDR1 SGHTA and CDR2 FQGNSA. The CDR3 loop spans 14 amino acids. Trimming stripped 4 bases from V and 5 bases from J, with 14 bases between. The CDR3 region has the DNA TGTGCCAGCAGCTCCCGAACAGGGTGGGAGACCCAGTACTTC. Its protein product is CASSSRTGWETQYF.

This clone turned up a few times. The rearrangement uses TRBV18 and TRBJ1-1; no clear D. The CDR3 sequence is 13 residues long. Germline V gene sequence: CDR1 KGHSH, CDR2 LQKENI. V was pared by 6 bases and J by 4 bases, with 12 bases between. CDR3 sequence reads: CASSPSGSTEAFF. DNA of the CDR3: TGTGCCAGCTCCCCCAGCGGGAGCACTGAAGCTTTCTTT.

This clone was counted a few times. The gene calls are TRBV18 and TRBJ2-1; perhaps TRBD1 as D (6 bases). Germline V lookup: CDR1 KGHSH, CDR2 LQKENI. The V end was cut by 5 bases, the J end by 5 bases, with 16 bases between. The CDR3 runs 15 residues. This CDR3 is CASSYSRDTDNEQFF. The CDR3 nucleotides are TGTGCCAGCTCATACTCCCGGGACACAGACAATGAGCAGTTCTTC.

The CDR3 DNA follows: TGTGCCAGCAGCGTAGTTGGTGGCCCCGAGGGGGAGCAGTTCTTC. It translates to CASSVVGGPEGEQFF. This chain connects TRBV9 to TRBJ2-1; D might be TRBD1 or TRBD2, each matching 5 bases. V lost 0 bases and J 10 bases, leaving 17 bases between the germline ends. CDR3 length equals 15 residues. Germline V gives CDR1 SGDLS, CDR2 YYNGEE. Full variable domain (rest looked up from reference TRBV9 and TRBJ2-1): DSGVTQTPKHLITATGQRVTLRCSPRSGDLSVYWYQQSLDQGLQFLIQYYNGEERAKGNILERFSAQQFPDLHSELNLSSLELGDSALYFCASSVVGGPEGEQFFGPGTRLTVL.

The chain links TRBV7-2 to TRBJ2-5; no firm D call. The germline gives CDR1 SGHTA, CDR2 FQGNSA. The CDR3 runs 13 residues. Deletions cut 5 bases from V and 5 bases from J, with 12 bases between. CDR3 coding DNA: TGTGCCAGCAGCCCAGGATTCGGGGAGACCCAGTACTTC. Protein sequence: CASSPGFGETQYF.

Ten or more counts support this clone. The V gene is TRBV7-2, the J gene TRBJ1-2, with TRBD1 identical over 7 bases. The V gene end was trimmed by 1 base and the J gene end by 6 bases; junction bases not matched to a gene: 11. Germline CDR1 is SGHTA and CDR2 is FQGNSA. The CDR3 is 16 amino acids. The CDR3 sequence is CASSLVGPGGENGYTF. The CDR3 DNA is TGTGCCAGCAGCTTAGTGGGGCCAGGGGGAGAGAATGGCTACACCTTC. Combining the CDR3 with reference TRBV7-2 and TRBJ1-2 gives the whole variable domain GAGVSQSPSNKVTEKGKDVELRCDPISGHTALYWYRQSLGQGLEFLIYFQGNSAPDKSGLPSDRFSAERTGGSVSTLTIQRTQQEDSAVYLCASSLVGPGGENGYTFGSGTRLTVV.

The chain links TRBV25-1 to TRBJ1-1; TRBD1 is a possible D gene (6 bases). Trimming removed 2 bases from V and 0 bases from J, with 10 bases in between. The CDR3 has 15 amino acids. CDR1 is MGHDK, CDR2 SYGVNS, per germline. The CDR3 nucleotides read TGTGCCAGCAGTGAAGGGGGCAGGGTGAACACTGAAGCTTTCTTT. Protein sequence: CASSEGGRVNTEAFF.